This entry lists 31 T cell receptor beta chains sequenced from one sample in a study of regulatory T cells in long-lasting Graves disease. Documented time point: persistent/refractory GD, antithyroid drugs over 5 years with positive TRAb. Construction of the TCR library relied on RNA isolated from PBMCs. In building TCR beta libraries, iRepertoire HTBI primers were used together with Arm-PCR of CDR3 regions. TCRdb re-analysed the multiplex PCR reads in MiXCR, keeping a single row per CDR3 protein. The sample holds approximately 440,000 distinct CDR3 sequences; 23% are singletons and the top ten take roughly 28%. The sample here was peripheral blood mononuclear cells (PBMCs), taken when the disease was refractory, from a patient treated with antithyroid drugs. The receptors shown here come from a female donor with Graves disease.

The V gene is TRBV20-1, the J gene TRBJ1-4; TRBD1 matches 7 bases. Germline V gives CDR1 DFQATT, CDR2 SNEGSKA (reference sequence). V trimming: 0 bases; J trimming: 6 bases; junction bases outside the gene matches: 19. This CDR3 comprises 19 residues. The CDR3, as DNA: TGCAGTGCTAGAGACCTAGTGGGGCCATCCGCCAGGGGGGATGAAAAACTGTTTTTT. Its protein is CSARDLVGPSARGDEKLFF.

Concerning this clonotype itself: This may come from a read error, since a much larger clone is one base off. This chain uses TRBV6-2 or TRBV6-3 with TRBJ2-7, with 7 bases identical to TRBD2. Germline CDR1 reads MNHEY; CDR2 reads SVGEGT. V was pared by 6 bases and J by 4 bases, with 6 bases of the junction left unmatched. CDR3 length equals 13 residues. In nucleotides, the CDR3 is TGTGCCAGCAGGGCTAGCGGTGGATACGAGCAGTACTTC. Amino acid sequence: CASRASGGYEQYF.

This clonotype has ten or more counts. The chain joins TRBV5-1 to TRBJ1-2; possible D gene TRBD1, 6 bases. The germline V gene encodes CDR1 SGHRS and CDR2 YFSETQ. V lost 3 bases and J 2 bases, leaving 11 bases between the germline ends. The CDR3 loop spans 14 amino acids. The CDR3 protein is CASSSGQRNYGYTF. The CDR3 DNA follows: TGCGCCAGCAGCTCAGGACAGAGAAACTATGGCTACACCTTC. The full variable domain, completed using reference TRBV5-1 and TRBJ1-2, is KAGVTQTPRYLIKTRGQQVTLSCSPISGHRSVSWYQQTPGQGLQFLFEYFSETQRNKGNFPGRFSGRQFSNSRSEMNVSTLELGDSALYLCASSSGQRNYGYTFGSGTRLTVV.

The table lists this clonotype with many counts. The chain carries TRBV28 and TRBJ2-5, with D unresolved. Trimming took 2 bases from V and 7 from J, leaving 11 bases between them. This CDR3 contains 13 residues. Germline values: CDR1 MDHEN, CDR2 SYDVKM. CDR3 amino acids: CASSLTRSGTQYF. The CDR3 coding sequence is TGTGCCAGCAGTTTAACCAGGTCCGGGACCCAGTACTTC.

This clonotype has just a few counts. This chain links TRBV12-3 or TRBV12-4 with TRBJ2-5; D assignment may be TRBD1 or TRBD2 (7 bases each). The CDR3 contains 14 residues. Trimming stripped 3 bases from V and 5 bases from J, with 13 bases between. The CDR3 coding sequence is TGTGCCAGCAGTTTGTCAGGGGGGGCCGAGACCCAGTACTTC. It yields the protein CASSLSGGAETQYF.

In this sample, this clonotype turned up many times. The V and J genes are TRBV28 and TRBJ1-5; 7 bases map to TRBD1. The CDR3 is made up of 16 amino acids. Trimming removed 1 base from V and 6 bases from J; junction bases left unmatched: 9. In germline, CDR1 is MDHEN, CDR2 SYDVKM. The CDR3 loop reads CASSLSGLRGGQPQHF. The CDR3, as DNA: TGTGCCAGCAGTTTATCCGGTCTCAGGGGGGGTCAGCCCCAGCATTTT.

This clonotype appeared a few times. V is TRBV18 and J is TRBJ1-2, with a possible D match to TRBD1 (5 bases). CDR1 and CDR2 (germline): KGHSH, LQKENI. The CDR3 totals 15 residues. The V gene lost 5 bases and the J gene lost 4 bases, with 17 bases spanning the gap. The CDR3, as DNA: TGTGCCAGCTCAAATAGACCGGGACCGAGCTATGGCTACACCTTC. Translation gives CASSNRPGPSYGYTF.

V and J are TRBV6-1 and TRBJ1-5; D is uncertain. V was trimmed by 3 bases and J by 3 bases, leaving 12 bases between them. CDR1 is MNHNS and CDR2 is SASEGT in the germline V gene. This CDR3 comprises 15 residues. CDR3 sequence (DNA): TGTGCCAGCAGTGAGGGCAGCGTATTCAATCAGCCCCAGCATTTT. Its protein product is CASSEGSVFNQPQHF.

This clonotype was detected a few times. The rearrangement joins TRBV6-5 to TRBJ1-1; a weak D match, TRBD1 (6 bases). The V gene lost 0 bases and the J gene lost 4 bases, with 9 bases spanning the gap. CDR1 and CDR2 (germline): MNHEY, SVGAGI. The CDR3 is 14 amino acids. The CDR3 sequence: CASSYSRGRTEAFF. The CDR3, as DNA: TGTGCCAGCAGTTACTCTCGGGGGCGCACTGAAGCTTTCTTT.

The chain recombines TRBV18 with TRBJ2-5; a weak D match, TRBD1 (6 bases). The CDR3 totals 13 residues. V was clipped by 3 bases and J by 4 bases, with 9 bases between them. Germline V gives CDR1 KGHSH, CDR2 LQKENI. This CDR3 reads CASSPTGLETQYF. The DNA for the CDR3 is TGTGCCAGCTCACCTACAGGGCTAGAGACCCAGTACTTC.

This clonotype occurred a few times. This chain links TRBV10-2 with TRBJ2-7, with D uncertain. Germline-derived CDR1 and CDR2 are WSHSY and SAAADI. CDR3 length: 12 residues. V was shortened by 10 bases and J by 4 bases, with 14 bases between the two germline ends. The CDR3 reads CATGGSSYEQYF. In DNA, the CDR3 is TGCGCCACTGGCGGTAGCAGTTACGAGCAGTACTTC.

The rearrangement uses TRBV5-1 and TRBJ1-5; D is perhaps TRBD1 (6 bases). Per the germline V gene, CDR1 is SGHRS and CDR2 is YFSETQ. CDR3 size: 17 residues. Trimming stripped 0 bases from V and 2 bases from J, with 15 bases between. Here the CDR3 DNA reads TGCGCCAGCAGCTTGGGAGACAGTTCAGGGGGCAATCAGCCCCAGCATTTT. Translating gives CASSLGDSSGGNQPQHF.

The rearrangement links TRBV18 to TRBJ1-6; tentative D call: TRBD1 (6 bases). This CDR3 spans 14 amino acids. With 4 bases removed from V and 8 bases from J, the gap between germline ends came to 12 bases. Germline assignment: CDR1 KGHSH and CDR2 LQKENI. The CDR3 sequence is CASSLEQGDSPLHF. CDR3 DNA: TGTGCCAGCTCACTCGAACAGGGAGATTCACCCCTCCACTTT.

This clonotype was seen at least ten times. This chain joins TRBV7-9 and TRBJ2-5, with TRBD1 matching 11 bases. Per germline, CDR1 SEHNR and CDR2 FQNEAQ (reference sequence). Trimming removed 3 bases from V and 2 bases from J; junction bases left unmatched: 5. CDR3 length: 16 amino acids. The CDR3 sequence: CASSFGDRGSQETQYF. CDR3 coding DNA: TGTGCCAGCAGCTTCGGGGACAGGGGGAGTCAAGAGACCCAGTACTTC.

The chain joins TRBV19 to TRBJ1-1; 9 bases are a match to TRBD1. CDR3 length: 15 amino acids. With V trimmed by 8 bases and J by 0 bases, 7 bases remained unmatched. Germline V CDR1 and CDR2: LNHDA, SQIVND (reference sequence). The CDR3 reads CASAPDRGLNTEAFF. The CDR3 coding sequence is TGTGCCAGTGCCCCGGACAGGGGATTGAACACTGAAGCTTTCTTT.

Many counts were recorded for this clonotype. The chain has TRBV6-1 and TRBJ1-2; no firm D call. The CDR3 sequence is 11 residues long. Trimming cost V 0 bases and J 9 bases, with 5 bases left between them. Germline values: CDR1 MNHNS, CDR2 SASEGT. The CDR3 reads CASSEARSYTF. In nucleotides, the CDR3 is TGTGCCAGCAGTGAAGCGCGAAGCTACACCTTC.

Many counts were recorded for this clonotype. V and J are TRBV12-3 or TRBV12-4 and TRBJ2-5; 7 bases are a match to TRBD2. Germline trimming cut 6 bases from V and 3 bases from J; bases unmatched to any gene: 7. The length of the CDR3 is 14 residues. This CDR3 is CASSPGGSEETQYF. The CDR3 region has the DNA TGTGCCAGCAGCCCCGGGGGGTCGGAAGAGACCCAGTACTTC.

This clonotype was picked up many times. The gene calls are TRBV6-5 and TRBJ1-4; D gene unclear. CDR3 size: 14 residues. Germline loops: CDR1 MNHEY, CDR2 SVGAGI. Trimming cost V 2 bases and J 5 bases, with 9 bases left between them. CDR3 nucleotides: TGTGCCAGCAGTTACGGCACGGTCAATGAAAAACTGTTTTTT. This codes for CASSYGTVNEKLFF.

Ten or more counts support this clonotype. V usage is TRBV2 and J usage is TRBJ2-5; either TRBD1 or TRBD2 may fit D (6 bases each). Germline CDR1 reads SNHLY; CDR2 reads FYNNEI. The CDR3 covers 16 residues. The germline V and J ends were trimmed by 2 bases and 5 bases, with 18 bases remaining between them. The CDR3 nucleotides are TGTGCCAGCAGTGAATTGGCATGGGGGGCACGGGAGACCCAGTACTTC. The encoded protein is CASSELAWGARETQYF.

Ten or more counts support this clonotype. J is TRBJ2-5 and V is TRBV5-6; the D is unclear. Trimming stripped 2 bases from V and 5 bases from J, with 16 bases between. The CDR3 sequence is 15 residues long. Per germline, CDR1 SGHDT and CDR2 YYEEEE. In DNA, the CDR3 is TGTGCCAGCAGCTTACAGCGAGGCCCGTTGGAGACCCAGTACTTC. It specifies CASSLQRGPLETQYF.

This clonotype was seen ten or more times. V usage is TRBV7-2 and J usage is TRBJ1-2; 10 nucleotides align to TRBD1. Looked up from germline, CDR1 is SGHTA and CDR2 is FQGNSA. This CDR3 is 16 amino acids long. V gave up 6 bases and J gave up 6 bases; unmatched junction bases: 13. The CDR3 DNA follows: TGTGCCAGCAGTTACGGGACAGGGGTCATTGCAGATGGCTACACCTTC. Translation gives CASSYGTGVIADGYTF.

This clonotype appeared many times. The gene calls are TRBV12-3 or TRBV12-4 and TRBJ1-2; tentatively, D is TRBD1 (5 bases). The CDR3 extends over 17 amino acids. Trimming took off 2 bases at V and 0 bases at J, with 16 bases between the two ends. CDR3 bases: TGTGCCAGCAGTTTACTCCAGGTGGCAGGGCCTAACTATGGCTACACCTTC. Its translation is CASSLLQVAGPNYGYTF.

This clonotype was picked up a small number of times. The CDR3 region is CASSQGPGNSPLHF. The CDR3 region has the DNA TGTGCCAGCAGCCAAGGACCGGGAAATTCACCCCTCCACTTT. The chain employs TRBV3-1 and TRBJ1-6; D call uncertain. The germline V gene has CDR1 LGHDT and CDR2 YNNKEL (reference sequence). Trimming cost V 1 base and J 7 bases, with 8 bases left between them. The CDR3 totals 14 residues.

There are many counts of this clonotype. The rearrangement joins TRBV5-1 to TRBJ1-1; TRBD1 matches 7 bases. The CDR3 length is 13 residues. Germline V CDR1 and CDR2: SGHRS, YFSETQ. V was pared by 4 bases and J by 7 bases, with 7 bases of the junction left unmatched. The CDR3 sequence is CASSATGAGEAFF. For the CDR3, the DNA is TGCGCCAGCAGCGCAACAGGGGCGGGTGAAGCTTTCTTT. The whole variable domain, filled in from reference TRBV5-1 and TRBJ1-1, reads KAGVTQTPRYLIKTRGQQVTLSCSPISGHRSVSWYQQTPGQGLQFLFEYFSETQRNKGNFPGRFSGRQFSNSRSEMNVSTLELGDSALYLCASSATGAGEAFFGQGTRLTVV.

This clonotype was seen ten or more times. The V gene is TRBV28, the J gene TRBJ1-1, with D unclear. V lost 7 bases, J lost 2 bases, and 11 bases lay in between. This CDR3 comprises 13 residues. Germline CDR1 MDHEN, CDR2 SYDVKM. DNA for the CDR3: TGTGCCAGCACCTTAAGGCTAAACACTGAAGCTTTCTTT. Its translation is CASTLRLNTEAFF. The variable domain in full, with the rest retrieved from reference TRBV28 and TRBJ1-1, is DVKVTQSSRYLVKRTGEKVFLECVQDMDHENMFWYRQDPGLGLRLIYFSYDVKMKEKGDIPEGYSVSREKKERFSLILESASTNQTSMYLCASTLRLNTEAFFGQGTRLTVV.

This chain links TRBV7-9 with TRBJ2-2; D possibly uses TRBD1 or TRBD2 (5 bases each). This CDR3 has 16 residues. Trimming cost V 3 bases and J 7 bases, with 18 bases left between them. Per the germline V gene, CDR1 is SEHNR and CDR2 is FQNEAQ (reference sequence). The CDR3 sequence: CASSFTGRSSVGELFF. The CDR3 coding sequence is TGTGCCAGCAGCTTTACGGGACGTTCCTCCGTCGGGGAGCTGTTTTTT.

J is TRBJ2-1 and V is TRBV20-1, with TRBD2 identical over 9 bases. V lost 1 base to trimming and J lost 7 bases; unmatched junction nucleotides: 8. The CDR3 runs to 15 residues. From germline, CDR1 is DFQATT and CDR2 SNEGSKA (reference sequence). In DNA form, the CDR3 reads TGCAGTGCTAGAGCATTAGCGGGAGTCGTTAATGAGCAGTTCTTC. This sequence encodes CSARALAGVVNEQFF.

The genes are TRBV10-3 and TRBJ2-7; D is undetermined. This CDR3 comprises 13 residues. Deletions cut 0 bases from V and 5 bases from J, with 8 bases between. The V gene's germline CDR1 is ENHRY and CDR2 SYGVKD. CDR3 protein: CAISESRSNEQYF. In DNA, the CDR3 is TGTGCCATCAGTGAGTCGAGAAGTAACGAGCAGTACTTC.

V usage is TRBV11-2 and J usage is TRBJ1-4; D not certain. The CDR3 totals 14 residues. Deletions cut 4 bases from V and 4 bases from J, with 10 bases between. The germline V gene has CDR1 SGHAT and CDR2 FQNNGV. CDR3 residues: CASSSDGRNEKLFF. Written as DNA, the CDR3 is TGTGCCAGCAGCTCGGACGGCCGTAATGAAAAACTGTTTTTT.

The genes are TRBV29-1 and TRBJ1-3; no clear D. Trimming removed 5 bases from V and 4 bases from J, with 15 bases in between. Looked up from germline, CDR1 is SQVTM and CDR2 is ANQGSEA. This CDR3 has 14 residues. The CDR3 sequence is CSVRASGKGNTIYF. In DNA form, the CDR3 reads TGCAGCGTTAGGGCGAGCGGGAAGGGAAACACCATATATTTT.

Many counts were recorded for this clonotype. The rearrangement links TRBV18 to TRBJ2-5; D is possibly TRBD1 or TRBD2 (5 bases each). V shed 1 base and J shed 3 bases, with 9 bases lying between them. Germline CDR1 reads KGHSH; CDR2 reads LQKENI. This CDR3 is built from 14 residues. CDR3 region: CASSPRLGEETQYF. CDR3 in DNA: TGTGCCAGCTCACCACGGTTGGGGGAAGAGACCCAGTACTTC.